This T cell receptor (beta chain) was retrieved from a study of blood T cells in healthy people across ages. CDR3 length: 15 amino acids. Germline V CDR1 and CDR2: DFQATT, SNEGSKA (reference sequence). Unmatched junction bases numbered 12, after V lost 1 base and J lost 11 bases. General study results and limits: Underestimates were what the diversity estimates from one million T cells were considered to be. Getting older went along with TCR beta diversity per million T cells dropping roughly linearly.

This clonotype was recorded once. Its antigen is not identified. With a much larger clone just one base away, this may be a read error. Using a J-beta primer mix together with a sample-barcoded 5' primer, a second PCR was run for roughly 6 to 12 cycles. TCRdb reprocessed the 5' RACE reads with MiXCR, giving one entry per CDR3 protein. The table includes fewer than 950,000 distinct CDR3 sequences, around 36% detected once. For every donor, a draw yielded around 10 milliliters of peripheral blood. A minimum of 6 micrograms of total RNA was extracted per sample. The receptor was derived from a man younger than 30 in good health. The J gene is TRBJ2-5, the V gene TRBV20-1; 11 positions agree with TRBD2. Material for sequencing was blood. The chain's CDR3 is CSARVTSGGADEQYF. In DNA, the CDR3 is TGCAGTGCTAGAGTCACTAGCGGGGGTGCCGATGAGCAGTACTTC.